This T cell receptor (beta chain) originates from a study of T-cell reconstitution after alpha-beta-depleted transplantation in children. Researchers prepared the TCRbeta library using unique molecular identifiers, the study reports. MiXCR, run by TCRdb on the PCR reads, gives a single entry per CDR3 protein. The table has around 400,000 distinct CDR3 sequences, approximately 11% seen once; the top ten hold 4.5% to 6%. V shed 0 bases and J 4 bases; nucleotides not matched to a gene: 7. This CDR3 is built from 16 residues. Germline assignment: CDR1 LNHNV and CDR2 YYDKDF (reference sequence). This clonotype was counted a few times.

The source is a human donor who donated a stem cell graft to a child with acute myeloid leukemia. The source material was PBMCs from the stem cell graft donor, sampled from the stem cell graft. The chain is built from TRBV15 and TRBJ1-2, with TRBD1 matching over 8 bases. As DNA, the CDR3 is TGTGCCACCAGCAGAGATGGGCGACAGGGGCCCTATGGCTACACCTTC. Translation: CATSRDGRQGPYGYTF.